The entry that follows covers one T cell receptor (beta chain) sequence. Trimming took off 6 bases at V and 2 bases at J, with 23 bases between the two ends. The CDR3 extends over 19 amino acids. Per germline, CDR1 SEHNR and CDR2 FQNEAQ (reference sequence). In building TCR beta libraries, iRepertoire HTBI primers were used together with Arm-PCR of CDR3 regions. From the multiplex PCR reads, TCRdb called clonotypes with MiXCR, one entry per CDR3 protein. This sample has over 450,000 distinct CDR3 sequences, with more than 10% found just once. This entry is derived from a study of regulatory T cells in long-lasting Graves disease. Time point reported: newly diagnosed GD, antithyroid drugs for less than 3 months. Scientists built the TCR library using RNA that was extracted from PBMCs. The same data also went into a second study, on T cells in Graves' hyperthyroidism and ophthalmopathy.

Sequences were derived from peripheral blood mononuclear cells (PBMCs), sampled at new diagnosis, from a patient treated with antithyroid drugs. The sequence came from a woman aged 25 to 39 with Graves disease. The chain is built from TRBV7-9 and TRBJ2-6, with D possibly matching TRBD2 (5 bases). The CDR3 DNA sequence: TGTGCCAGCAGTTCGCTGGGTGTCGGGGATTTACCTGGGGCCAACGTCCTGACTTTC. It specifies CASSSLGVGDLPGANVLTF.